This TCR beta chain was identified during a study of identical twins. TCRdb independently ran MiXCR on the 5' RACE reads; one entry per CDR3 protein. The sample lists about 530,000 distinct CDR3 sequences, 20% to 25% seen once, with about 0.48% in the top ten. This clonotype was found a few times. The CDR3 length is 15 residues. CDR1 is DFQATT, CDR2 SNEGSKA, per germline (reference sequence). V lost 0 bases and J 2 bases, leaving 14 bases between the germline ends. The data also belong to a second study, concerning yellow fever vaccine responses in identical twins.

The chain joins TRBV20-1 to TRBJ2-7; D may be TRBD1 (5 bases). The clonotype originates from a woman in her late teens or twenties in good health. Material: CD4+ T cells sorted from blood. In DNA form, the CDR3 reads TGCAGTGCTAGAGATGGACAACCTGGAGCCTACGAGCAGTACTTC. It encodes CSARDGQPGAYEQYF.